The 15 T cell receptor beta chains listed next were all sequenced from one sample in a study of shared clonotypes between healthy human individuals. The protocol was immunoSEQ multiplex PCR, while the TCRdb copy is restricted to in-frame clones and leaves out a portion. The data show about 1,500,000 clones, over 95% seen once. Sample: naive CD4+ T cells sorted from blood. Subset specified: CD45RA+ positively selected. These receptors were taken from a man aged 25-45 years in good health.

The gene calls are TRBV7-2 and TRBJ2-7; 8 bases match TRBD2. The CDR3 sequence is 18 residues long. Germline V gene data show CDR1 as SGHTA and CDR2 as FQGNSA. V lost 2 bases to trimming and J lost 4 bases; unmatched junction nucleotides: 16. This CDR3 reads CASSLTGTSITPWYEQYF. The DNA for the CDR3 is TGTGCCAGCAGCTTAACCGGGACTAGTATCACACCTTGGTACGAGCAGTACTTC.

The rearrangement joins TRBV28 to TRBJ1-2, with D possibly matching TRBD1 (6 bases). Germline CDR1 and CDR2: MDHEN and SYDVKM. This CDR3 has 16 amino acids. V was shortened by 3 bases and J by 4 bases, with 18 bases between the two germline ends. The CDR3 nucleotides are TGTGCCAGCAGTTTTAGCCAGGGGATAGGAGGCTATGGCTACACCTTC. As protein: CASSFSQGIGGYGYTF.

The V gene is TRBV5-1, the J gene TRBJ1-2, with D hard to call. V was trimmed by 3 bases and J by 8 bases, leaving 20 bases between them. Germline CDR1 and CDR2: SGHRS and YFSETQ. The CDR3 has 15 residues. The CDR3 region is CASSWSSTDPRGYTF. The CDR3, as DNA: TGCGCCAGCAGCTGGTCGTCGACGGATCCTAGGGGCTACACCTTC.

V usage is TRBV10-3 and J usage is TRBJ2-2; 9 nucleotides agree with TRBD2. With V trimmed by 2 bases and J by 6 bases, 7 bases remained unmatched. The CDR3 runs to 16 residues. In germline, CDR1 is ENHRY, CDR2 SYGVKD. In nucleotides, the CDR3 is TGTGCCATCAGTGAGCCGAGCGGGAGGACGGCCGGGGAGCTGTTTTTT. This sequence encodes CAISEPSGRTAGELFF.

The V call is TRBV6-6, the J call TRBJ1-1, with D maybe TRBD1 (6 bases). CDR3 length: 12 residues. Germline CDR1 MNHNY, CDR2 SVGAGI (reference sequence). V gave up 0 bases and J gave up 10 bases, with 9 bases separating them. The CDR3: CASSYSSGAAFF. The CDR3 nucleotides are TGTGCCAGCAGTTACTCATCAGGGGCAGCTTTCTTT.

The V and J genes are TRBV6-5 and TRBJ2-7; TRBD2 agrees at 7 bases. The CDR3 contains 13 residues. V dropped 7 bases and J dropped 7; count of bases not matched to a gene: 10. Germline V gene lookup returns CDR1 MNHEY and CDR2 SVGAGI. The CDR3 region is CASTPPGGIEQYF. The CDR3, as DNA: TGTGCCAGCACCCCACCCGGGGGGATTGAGCAGTACTTC.

This rearrangement joins TRBV5-1 to TRBJ2-7; D perhaps matches TRBD2 (6 bases). CDR3 length: 17 residues. CDR1 and CDR2 from the germline V gene are SGHRS and YFSETQ. Trimming removed 4 bases from V and 8 bases from J, with 28 bases in between. The CDR3 reads CASSPSGSQGITTKQYF. The CDR3 DNA is TGCGCCAGCAGCCCCAGCGGGTCTCAGGGAATAACTACGAAGCAGTACTTC. The variable domain in full, with the rest retrieved from reference TRBV5-1 and TRBJ2-7, is KAGVTQTPRYLIKTRGQQVTLSCSPISGHRSVSWYQQTPGQGLQFLFEYFSETQRNKGNFPGRFSGRQFSNSRSEMNVSTLELGDSALYLCASSPSGSQGITTKQYFGPGTRLTVT.

For the CDR3, the DNA is TGCGCCAGCAGCCCCCTCGGTGGAGGGACAGATACGCAGTATTTT. It encodes CASSPLGGGTDTQYF. The rearrangement links TRBV5-1 to TRBJ2-3, with a weak D call TRBD2 (6 bases). The V and J ends lost 4 bases and 3 bases respectively, with 15 bases between them. The CDR3 is 15 residues long. Germline V gene data show CDR1 as SGHRS and CDR2 as YFSETQ.

Concerning this clone itself: Mismatch with germline at one junction end may stem from a read error. The J gene is TRBJ2-7, the V gene TRBV25-1; 15 bases map to TRBD2. Germline V gene data show CDR1 as MGHDK and CDR2 as SYGVNS. The CDR3 spans 18 residues. Here the CDR3 reads CASSGTSGRTLQRDEQYF. CDR3 nucleotide sequence: TGTGCCAGTAGTGGGACTAGCGGGAGGACGTTGCAACGGGACGAGCAGTACTTC.

The V call is TRBV11-2, the J call TRBJ2-7, with 11 bases identical to TRBD2. The junction had 8 bases not matched to a gene; V was cut back by 5 bases and J by 2 bases. The CDR3 has 16 residues. Germline CDR1 reads SGHAT; CDR2 reads FQNNGV. The chain's CDR3 is CASSPPRLAGPYEQYF. For the CDR3, the DNA is TGTGCCAGCAGCCCACCCCGACTAGCGGGACCCTACGAGCAGTACTTC.

On this clone: Other DNA sequences of this sample code for an identical CDR3. This chain joins TRBV19 and TRBJ2-7; TRBD1 matches 9 bases. V dropped 5 bases and J dropped 2; count of bases not matched to a gene: 4. CDR1 is LNHDA, CDR2 SQIVND, per germline (reference sequence). The CDR3 length is 14 residues. Here the CDR3 reads CASSGGQGAYEQYF. DNA of the CDR3: TGTGCCAGTAGTGGGGGACAGGGTGCCTACGAGCAGTACTTC. Together with reference TRBV19 and TRBJ2-7, the CDR3 gives the full variable domain: DGGITQSPKYLFRKEGQNVTLSCEQNLNHDAMYWYRQDPGQGLRLIYYSQIVNDFQKGDIAEGYSVSREKKESFPLTVTSAQKNPTAFYLCASSGGQGAYEQYFGPGTRLTVT.

With respect to this clone: In the same sample, other DNA sequences code for this CDR3. The rearrangement joins TRBV18 to TRBJ2-3; the D call may be TRBD1 or TRBD2 (5 bases each). The V gene's germline CDR1 is KGHSH and CDR2 LQKENI. The CDR3 consists of 14 residues. Trimming took 3 bases from V and 2 from J, leaving 9 bases between them. The CDR3 DNA is TGTGCCAGCTCACCTCCCGGGGCCACAGATACGCAGTATTTT. Translation gives CASSPPGATDTQYF.

The chain uses TRBV27 and TRBJ1-5; 7 nucleotides match TRBD1. CDR1 and CDR2 from the germline V gene are MNHEY and SMNVEV (reference sequence). Germline trimming cut 6 bases from V and 4 bases from J; bases unmatched to any gene: 21. The CDR3 consists of 19 residues. The CDR3 bases are TGTGCCAGCAGGAAAACCCGTCTACAGGGGATTCGATTGAATCAGCCCCAGCATTTT. It encodes CASRKTRLQGIRLNQPQHF.

The CDR3 DNA sequence: TGTGCCAGCAGCAAAACTAGCGGGAGGATCGGAGAGCAGTTCTTC. The encoded protein is CASSKTSGRIGEQFF. The rearrangement links TRBV9 to TRBJ2-1, with TRBD2 matching over 12 bases. Germline CDR1 and CDR2: SGDLS and YYNGEE. The CDR3 sequence is 15 residues long. Trimming at V came to 4 bases and at J to 10 bases, leaving 9 bases not matched to a gene.

The chain couples TRBV2 to TRBJ1-5; 7 bases are shared with TRBD1. The CDR3 length is 15 residues. Germline CDR1 reads SNHLY; CDR2 reads FYNNEI. Trimming removed 6 bases from V and 9 bases from J; junction bases left unmatched: 14. Here the CDR3 DNA reads TGTGCCAGCAGCCGGGACAGTCACGGGGAAATGCCCCAGCATTTT. As protein: CASSRDSHGEMPQHF.